This passage covers 22 T cell receptor beta chains from one sample sequenced in a study of blood T cells in healthy people across ages. Then a second PCR, running about 6 to 12 cycles, was carried out with a sample-barcoded 5' primer and a J-beta primer mix. One entry per CDR3 protein results from TCRdb running MiXCR on the 5' RACE reads. Of approximately 780,000 distinct CDR3 sequences in the sample, roughly 24% are singletons; the top ten hold 3%. This sample was also put to use in a study of T cells of mothers and their children.

The specimen was blood. Receptors originate from a boy younger than 18 in good health.

The chain combines TRBV10-3 with TRBJ1-1; D is perhaps TRBD1 (6 bases). Trimming shortened V by 3 bases and J by 0 bases, and 11 bases separated the two germline ends. The germline V gene encodes CDR1 ENHRY and CDR2 SYGVKD. CDR3 length: 15 amino acids. The CDR3 sequence: CAISDAGQLNTEAFF. The CDR3 DNA reads as TGTGCCATCAGTGACGCGGGACAATTGAACACTGAAGCTTTCTTT.

This chain links TRBV18 with TRBJ1-5, with 8 bases identical to TRBD1. The V gene's germline CDR1 is KGHSH and CDR2 LQKENI. Losses at the gene ends were 8 bases for V and 3 bases for J; bases not matched to a gene: 6. This CDR3 comprises 14 residues. CDR3 coding DNA: TGTGCCAGCCAGGGGACAGGACTCAATCAGCCCCAGCATTTT. Residues: CASQGTGLNQPQHF. Based on the CDR3 plus reference TRBV18 and TRBJ1-5, the full variable domain is NAGVMQNPRHLVRRRGQEARLRCSPMKGHSHVYWYRQLPEEGLKFMVYLQKENIIDESGMPKERFSAEFPKEGPSILRIQQVVRGDSAAYFCASQGTGLNQPQHFGDGTRLSIL.

The chain uses TRBV5-1 and TRBJ1-6; 7 positions agree with TRBD1. V was pared by 4 bases and J by 5 bases, with 6 bases of the junction left unmatched. CDR3 length: 15 residues. Germline V gene data show CDR1 as SGHRS and CDR2 as YFSETQ. CDR3 amino acids: CASSTRQGDNSPLHF. CDR3 nucleotide sequence: TGCGCCAGCAGCACCCGACAGGGAGATAATTCACCCCTCCACTTT.

J is TRBJ2-5 and V is TRBV20-1; possibly TRBD2 for D (5 bases). This CDR3 has 13 residues. In germline, CDR1 is DFQATT, CDR2 SNEGSKA (reference sequence). Trimming took 6 bases from V and 4 from J, leaving 15 bases between them. The CDR3: CSALTSSGETQYF. In nucleotides, the CDR3 is TGCAGTGCCCTCACCTCAAGCGGAGAGACCCAGTACTTC.

Regarding this clonotype: The junction departs from germline at one end; a sequencing error may be responsible. CDR3 loop: CVSSFTGELFF. DNA for the CDR3: TGTGTCAGCAGCTTCACCGGGGAGCTGTTTTTT. The chain carries TRBV6-6 and TRBJ2-2; no definite D call. There are 11 residues in the CDR3. Germline CDR1 and CDR2: MNHNY and SVGAGI (reference sequence).

This clonotype has a count of ten or more. The chain couples TRBV28 to TRBJ2-5; 9 bases map to TRBD2. CDR1 and CDR2 (germline): MDHEN, SYDVKM. J was trimmed by 1 base and V by 11 bases; bases with no gene match: 5. This CDR3 region has 13 residues. In DNA, the CDR3 is TGTGCCGTTCGGCGGGGGGGCCAAGAGACCCAGTACTTC. Its protein is CAVRRGGQETQYF.

This chain uses TRBV9 with TRBJ1-1, with 7 positions matching TRBD1. The CDR3 is made up of 13 amino acids. J was trimmed by 5 bases and V by 3 bases; bases with no gene match: 4. Germline assignment: CDR1 SGDLS and CDR2 YYNGEE. CDR3 amino acids: CASSAGTETEAFF. The CDR3 region has the DNA TGTGCCAGCAGCGCCGGGACAGAGACTGAAGCTTTCTTT. Looking up the rest from reference TRBV9 and TRBJ1-1 gives the full variable domain: DSGVTQTPKHLITATGQRVTLRCSPRSGDLSVYWYQQSLDQGLQFLIQYYNGEERAKGNILERFSAQQFPDLHSELNLSSLELGDSALYFCASSAGTETEAFFGQGTRLTVV.

Only a few counts were recorded for this clonotype. CDR3 coding DNA: TGTGCCAGTAGTAGCAGACTGAGCGAATCCTACGAGCAGTACTTC. Translating gives CASSSRLSESYEQYF. The chain has TRBV19 and TRBJ2-7; D is unclear. V was pared by 4 bases and J by 1 base, with 14 bases between. There are 15 residues in the CDR3. The germline V gene has CDR1 LNHDA and CDR2 SQIVND (reference sequence).

The chain employs TRBV7-9 and TRBJ1-4; TRBD1 is a possible D gene (6 bases). Between the trimmed V and J ends, which lost 5 bases and 4 bases, there was a span of 11 bases. The germline gives CDR1 SEHNR, CDR2 FQNEAQ (reference sequence). The CDR3 extends over 14 amino acids. This CDR3 is CASSEGHLNEKLFF. DNA for the CDR3: TGTGCCAGCAGCGAGGGACACCTTAATGAAAAACTGTTTTTT.

For the CDR3, the DNA is TGCGCCAGCAGCTTGACTAGCGGGGGCCCCTTTGATGAGCAGTTCTTC. It codes for CASSLTSGGPFDEQFF. The chain is built from TRBV5-1 and TRBJ2-1, with 11 bases that match TRBD2. Germline V gene lookup returns CDR1 SGHRS and CDR2 YFSETQ. This CDR3 is built from 16 residues. With V trimmed by 1 base and J by 8 bases, 8 bases remained unmatched.

This chain uses TRBV6-5 with TRBJ2-1, with TRBD2 matching 8 bases. The V gene end was trimmed by 5 bases and the J gene end by 4 bases; junction bases not matched to a gene: 7. The CDR3 extends over 15 amino acids. CDR1 MNHEY and CDR2 SVGAGI come from the germline V gene. DNA of the CDR3: TGTGCCAGCAGTCCTCCTGCGGGGGGTTACAATGAGCAGTTCTTC. Encoded protein: CASSPPAGGYNEQFF.

The chain recombines TRBV20-1 with TRBJ2-5; perhaps TRBD1 as D (8 bases). Near its end, the DNA agrees better with TRBJ2-1, so the J call may be wrong. This CDR3 is 15 amino acids long. The germline gives CDR1 DFQATT, CDR2 SNEGSKA (reference sequence). CDR3 in amino acids: CSAPNGQGGSDEQFF. CDR3 nucleotide sequence: TGCAGTGCCCCCAACGGACAGGGAGGGTCGGATGAGCAGTTCTTC.

The V and J genes are TRBV7-9 and TRBJ2-4, with a tentative D call TRBD2 (6 bases). Germline V gene lookup returns CDR1 SEHNR and CDR2 FQNEAQ (reference sequence). Deletions cut 5 bases from V and 0 bases from J, with 14 bases between. This CDR3 contains 16 residues. CDR3 amino acids: CASSPRDSLAKNIQYF. As DNA, the CDR3 is TGTGCCAGCAGCCCACGGGACTCCCTAGCCAAAAACATTCAGTACTTC.

The chain combines TRBV20-1 with TRBJ2-7; D is tentatively TRBD1 or TRBD2 (5 bases each). V was cut by 5 bases and J by 3 bases, with 14 bases left in between. Germline V CDR1 and CDR2: DFQATT, SNEGSKA (reference sequence). CDR3 length: 13 amino acids. CDR3 residues: CSAPGTGVYEQYF. The CDR3 DNA is TGCAGTGCTCCCGGGACGGGCGTCTACGAGCAGTACTTC.

This clonotype was found a few times. The genes are TRBV10-3 and TRBJ2-1; D ambiguous. V gave up 8 bases and J gave up 8 bases, with 13 bases separating them. The CDR3 consists of 12 residues. In germline, CDR1 is ENHRY, CDR2 SYGVKD. The CDR3 DNA is TGTGCCATCGGCCAGGTCGTCGATGAGCAGTTCTTC. This encodes CAIGQVVDEQFF.

The chain joins TRBV12-3 or TRBV12-4 to TRBJ2-7, with D perhaps matching TRBD2 (5 bases). CDR3 length: 12 residues. Trimming shortened V by 6 bases and J by 5 bases, and 11 bases separated the two germline ends. The CDR3 loop reads CASSPTSHEQYF. CDR3 nucleotide sequence: TGTGCCAGCAGCCCAACTAGTCACGAGCAGTACTTC.

The chain has TRBV5-6 and TRBJ1-6; D is unclear. The CDR3 runs 16 residues. Per the germline V gene, CDR1 is SGHDT and CDR2 is YYEEEE. V shed 4 bases and J shed 8 bases, with 19 bases lying between them. The CDR3 loop reads CASSISSLQEDSPLHF. DNA of the CDR3: TGTGCCAGCAGCATTTCGAGCCTTCAGGAAGATTCACCCCTCCACTTT.

The chain recombines TRBV29-1 with TRBJ2-5, with D maybe TRBD1 (6 bases). The CDR3 has 12 residues. Germline V gene data show CDR1 as SQVTM and CDR2 as ANQGSEA. V shed 5 bases and J shed 4 bases, with 11 bases lying between them. The CDR3 here is CSVSTGAETQYF. The CDR3 bases are TGCAGCGTTTCGACAGGAGCAGAGACCCAGTACTTC.

This chain links TRBV7-9 with TRBJ2-7; TRBD1 or TRBD2 may be the D gene (5 bases each). Trimming shortened V by 4 bases and J by 3 bases, and 19 bases separated the two germline ends. Germline V gene data show CDR1 as SEHNR and CDR2 as FQNEAQ (reference sequence). The CDR3 loop spans 16 amino acids. The DNA of the CDR3 is TGTGCCAGCAGCTCGCGGGCCAACCTGGGGGACTACGAGCAGTACTTC. This encodes CASSSRANLGDYEQYF.

The gene calls are TRBV4-1 and TRBJ2-5; D call uncertain. The J call may be incorrect, as the DNA end agrees better with TRBJ2-7. This CDR3 spans 15 amino acids. Germline V gene sequence: CDR1 MGHRA, CDR2 YSYEKL. The CDR3 DNA sequence: TGCGCCAGCAGCCAAGGCCGGCTGGGTGGGTACGAGCAGTACTTC. Protein product: CASSQGRLGGYEQYF.

This clonotype was picked up a small number of times. The chain couples TRBV10-3 to TRBJ2-5; D unclear. Trimming stripped 6 bases from V and 5 bases from J, with 16 bases between. The CDR3 length is 14 residues. The germline V gene encodes CDR1 ENHRY and CDR2 SYGVKD. In DNA, the CDR3 is TGTGCCATCAGGTCGGACCATTCGGACGAGACCCAGTACTTC. It is translated as CAIRSDHSDETQYF.

The chain recombines TRBV7-7 with TRBJ2-5; 14 bases agree with TRBD2. V shed 5 bases, J shed 2 bases, and the junction held 4 bases outside the gene matches. The germline V gene encodes CDR1 SSHAT and CDR2 FNYEAQ (reference sequence). The CDR3 contains 16 residues. CDR3 in amino acids: CASSRGLAGAQETQYF. CDR3 bases: TGTGCCAGCAGCCGGGGACTAGCGGGGGCTCAAGAGACCCAGTACTTC.